These 26 T cell receptor beta chains originate from one sample sequenced in a study of Ad26.COV2.S vaccination and SARS-CoV-2 variants. Generated by immunoSEQ multiplex PCR, the TCRdb table keeps only in-frame clones and is missing some. The table includes about 350,000 clones, around 90% detected once. The material was peripheral blood, obtained after recovery from COVID-19. These receptors all come from a human donor who had recovered from COVID-19.

This rearrangement joins TRBV6-5 to TRBJ1-1; 8 nucleotides match TRBD1. The CDR3 length is 16 residues. Germline CDR1 MNHEY, CDR2 SVGAGI. J was trimmed by 4 bases and V by 2 bases; bases with no gene match: 9. The CDR3 spells CASSYRTGTGPTEAFF. CDR3 coding DNA: TGTGCCAGCAGTTACCGGACCGGGACAGGTCCCACTGAAGCTTTCTTT.

This chain connects TRBV15 to TRBJ1-2; a weak D match, TRBD1 (5 bases). In germline, CDR1 is LNHNV, CDR2 YYDKDF (reference sequence). The V gene lost 0 bases and the J gene lost 4 bases, with 15 bases spanning the gap. The CDR3 runs 16 residues. CDR3 in amino acids: CATSRDPGRGFYGYTF. The CDR3 bases are TGTGCCACCAGCAGAGACCCGGGGCGGGGATTCTATGGCTACACCTTC.

V and J are TRBV28 and TRBJ2-7; TRBD2 is a possible D gene (5 bases). Germline V gene lookup returns CDR1 MDHEN and CDR2 SYDVKM. Trimming took off 7 bases at V and 2 bases at J, with 12 bases between the two ends. CDR3 size: 13 residues. The CDR3 protein is CASTGRTTYEQYF. CDR3 coding DNA: TGTGCCAGCACGGGGAGAACTACCTACGAGCAGTACTTC.

The V call is TRBV7-9, the J call TRBJ2-1; a possible D gene is TRBD2 (6 bases). With 5 bases removed from V and 7 bases from J, the gap between germline ends came to 18 bases. Germline CDR1 SEHNR, CDR2 FQNEAQ (reference sequence). This CDR3 has 15 amino acids. The DNA of the CDR3 is TGTGCCAGCAGCCTATCCGAGACTAGTTGGAATGAGCAGTTCTTC. It encodes CASSLSETSWNEQFF. Full variable domain (missing parts from reference TRBV7-9 and TRBJ2-1): DTGVSQNPRHKITKRGQNVTFRCDPISEHNRLYWYRQTLGQGPEFLTYFQNEAQLEKSRLLSDRFSAERPKGSFSTLEIQRTEQGDSAMYLCASSLSETSWNEQFFGPGTRLTVL.

The J gene is TRBJ1-2, the V gene TRBV7-6, with D possibly being TRBD1 (5 bases). The V end lost 1 base, the J end lost 4 bases, and 13 bases lay between the germline ends. This CDR3 has 15 residues. The V gene's germline CDR1 is SGHVS and CDR2 FNYEAQ. CDR3: CASSLEGRESYGYTF. CDR3 in DNA: TGTGCCAGCAGCTTAGAGGGCAGGGAGTCCTATGGCTACACCTTC.

This clone occurred once. The V call is TRBV7-6, the J call TRBJ2-5; TRBD2 agrees at 14 bases. Looked up from germline, CDR1 is SGHVS and CDR2 is FNYEAQ. V shed 3 bases and J 0 bases; nucleotides not matched to a gene: 9. The CDR3 totals 19 residues. CDR3 DNA sequence: TGTGCCAGCAGCTTCCGACTAGCGGGGGGGCTTCAAAACCAAGAGACCCAGTACTTC. Translated: CASSFRLAGGLQNQETQYF.

This chain joins TRBV5-1 and TRBJ2-5; 7 nucleotides line up with TRBD1. The trim removed 5 bases at V and 5 bases at J, leaving 6 bases unmatched. There are 13 residues in the CDR3. Germline values: CDR1 SGHRS, CDR2 YFSETQ. The DNA of the CDR3 is TGCGCCAGCAGTAAAGACAGGGTTGAGACCCAGTACTTC. This sequence encodes CASSKDRVETQYF.

For this clone: In the same sample, other DNA sequences code for this CDR3. The rearrangement joins TRBV7-9 to TRBJ1-1; no definite D call. The CDR3 is made up of 14 amino acids. The V end was cut by 3 bases, the J end by 4 bases, with 12 bases between. Germline CDR1 SEHNR, CDR2 FQNEAQ (reference sequence). This chain's CDR3 is CASSLKGGGTEAFF. DNA for the CDR3: TGTGCCAGCAGCTTGAAGGGAGGAGGCACTGAAGCTTTCTTT. Full variable domain (rest looked up from reference TRBV7-9 and TRBJ1-1): DTGVSQNPRHKITKRGQNVTFRCDPISEHNRLYWYRQTLGQGPEFLTYFQNEAQLEKSRLLSDRFSAERPKGSFSTLEIQRTEQGDSAMYLCASSLKGGGTEAFFGQGTRLTVV.

The DNA of the CDR3 is TGTGCCAGCGGGAAGGGACCGAGGGAGACCCAGTACTTC. This translates into CASGKGPRETQYF. The chain is built from TRBV6-5 and TRBJ2-5, with D perhaps matching TRBD1 or TRBD2 (5 bases each). V was shortened by 8 bases and J by 5 bases, with 15 bases between the two germline ends. The CDR3 loop spans 13 amino acids. Germline V lookup: CDR1 MNHEY, CDR2 SVGAGI.

This chain uses TRBV12-5 with TRBJ1-6; 8 nucleotides line up with TRBD1. The CDR3 covers 17 residues. CDR1 and CDR2 from the germline V gene are LGHNT and FRNRAP. With V trimmed by 7 bases and J by 1 base, 9 bases remained unmatched. The CDR3 protein is CASDQDRGGSYNSPLHF. DNA of the CDR3: TGTGCTAGTGACCAAGACAGGGGAGGTTCCTATAATTCACCCCTCCACTTT.

This chain joins TRBV7-2 and TRBJ1-2; D gene unclear. CDR1 is SGHTA, CDR2 FQGNSA, per germline. Trimming stripped 3 bases from V and 8 bases from J, with 16 bases between. CDR3 length equals 14 residues. CDR3 sequence: CASSLIRLTYGYTF. The CDR3 bases are TGTGCCAGCAGCTTGATCAGGTTGACTTACGGCTACACCTTC.

The chain couples TRBV6-5 to TRBJ1-1, with TRBD1 matching 8 bases. The V segment lost 6 bases and the J segment 4 bases; nucleotides outside the gene matches: 4. The CDR3 has 13 amino acids. CDR1 MNHEY and CDR2 SVGAGI come from the germline V gene. The chain's CDR3 is CASRDGQGTEAFF. As DNA, the CDR3 is TGTGCCAGCAGGGACGGACAGGGCACTGAAGCTTTCTTT.

Comment on this clone: The same CDR3 is also encoded by other DNA sequences in this sample. The rearrangement uses TRBV9 and TRBJ1-1; a possible D gene is TRBD1 (6 bases). Trimming took off 0 bases at V and 2 bases at J, with 8 bases between the two ends. The CDR3 has 14 residues. From germline, CDR1 is SGDLS and CDR2 YYNGEE. CDR3: CASSVAGGNTEAFF. The CDR3 DNA sequence: TGTGCCAGCAGCGTAGCTGGGGGCAACACTGAAGCTTTCTTT.

The CDR3 sequence is CASSLARSSGNTIYF. CDR3 nucleotides: TGTGCCAGCAGCTTAGCACGGAGCTCTGGAAACACCATATATTTT. The V gene is TRBV11-2, the J gene TRBJ1-3; no firm D call. CDR1 is SGHAT and CDR2 is FQNNGV in the germline V gene. Trimming pared 1 base from V and 0 bases from J, leaving 7 bases between. This CDR3 contains 15 residues.

The chain carries TRBV7-8 and TRBJ1-2, with TRBD1 matching 7 bases. J gave up 4 bases and V 2 bases, and 1 base lay outside the gene matches. Germline V gene sequence: CDR1 SGHVS, CDR2 FQNEAQ. The CDR3 extends over 13 amino acids. CDR3 sequence: CASSLYRGYGYTF. The CDR3 nucleotides are TGTGCCAGCAGCTTATACAGGGGCTATGGCTACACCTTC.

The chain joins TRBV6-6 to TRBJ1-1; D is unresolved. The ends were cut back, 7 bases at V and 5 bases at J, with 14 bases in the middle. The CDR3 totals 13 residues. CDR1 and CDR2 from the germline V gene are MNHNY and SVGAGI (reference sequence). The CDR3 nucleotides are TGTGCCAGCATCCCCTACAAAAAAACTGAAGCTTTCTTT. As protein: CASIPYKKTEAFF.

The chain carries TRBV19 and TRBJ2-5, with D possibly TRBD1 on 5 matching bases. The germline V and J ends were trimmed by 3 bases and 4 bases, with 15 bases remaining between them. The CDR3 spans 15 residues. From germline, CDR1 is LNHDA and CDR2 SQIVND (reference sequence). CDR3 DNA: TGTGCCAGTAGTATTGGGGCAGGTGGGGTAGAGACCCAGTACTTC. Translating gives CASSIGAGGVETQYF.

The chain is built from TRBV7-9 and TRBJ2-5, with a tentative D call TRBD2 (6 bases). Germline V CDR1 and CDR2: SEHNR, FQNEAQ (reference sequence). CDR3 length: 14 residues. The V and J ends lost 1 base and 7 bases respectively, with 13 bases between them. In nucleotides, the CDR3 is TGTGCCAGCAGCTTAGAGGGTTGGAGGGCGACCCAGTACTTC. Its translation: CASSLEGWRATQYF.

The chain is built from TRBV11-3 and TRBJ2-5; D may be TRBD1 (6 bases). V shed 0 bases and J shed 5 bases, with 13 bases lying between them. The germline CDR1 and CDR2 sequences are SGHNT and YENEEA. The CDR3 runs to 15 residues. In nucleotides, the CDR3 is TGTGCCAGCAGCTTAGACAGGGGAAGAGGGGAGACCCAGTACTTC. Translated: CASSLDRGRGETQYF.

This chain links TRBV7-8 with TRBJ2-7; TRBD2 agrees at 10 bases. The CDR3 is made up of 16 amino acids. CDR1 and CDR2 from the germline V gene are SGHVS and FQNEAQ. J was trimmed by 3 bases and V by 5 bases; bases with no gene match: 10. Here the CDR3 reads CASSSRTSGALYEQYF. The CDR3 region has the DNA TGTGCCAGCAGCAGCAGGACTAGCGGTGCTCTCTACGAGCAGTACTTC.

V is TRBV2 and J is TRBJ1-1; D is ambiguous. The V and J ends lost 3 bases and 3 bases respectively, with 8 bases between them. CDR1 is SNHLY and CDR2 is FYNNEI in the germline V gene. The CDR3 extends over 13 amino acids. The CDR3 coding sequence is TGTGCCAGCAGTGAGTTGGAGTACACTGAAGCTTTCTTT. Its protein product is CASSELEYTEAFF.

The V gene is TRBV5-1, the J gene TRBJ2-3; D is possibly TRBD1 or TRBD2 (5 bases each). The CDR3 totals 16 residues. Per germline, CDR1 SGHRS and CDR2 YFSETQ. V dropped 1 base and J dropped 0 bases, with 12 bases sitting between them. The CDR3 loop is CASSLRDRTSTDTQYF. As DNA, the CDR3 is TGCGCCAGCAGCTTGAGGGACCGAACTAGCACAGATACGCAGTATTTT.

This sequence joins TRBV3-1 (or the pseudogene TRBV3-2) and TRBJ1-2; 10 nucleotides line up with TRBD1. The CDR3 has 16 residues. The V gene's germline CDR1 is LGHDT and CDR2 YNNKEL (reference sequence). The V gene end was trimmed by 1 base and the J gene end by 5 bases; junction bases not matched to a gene: 7. CDR3 sequence (DNA): TGTGCCAGCAGCCAAGGGGACAGGGGTTTGAGATATGGCTACACCTTC. Translating it yields CASSQGDRGLRYGYTF.

This chain uses TRBV11-2 with TRBJ2-2, with a tentative D call TRBD2 (7 bases). Germline V gene data show CDR1 as SGHAT and CDR2 as FQNNGV. The CDR3 contains 15 residues. The V and J ends lost 4 bases and 4 bases respectively, with 13 bases between them. The CDR3, as DNA: TGTGCCAGCAGCTCGGGGGGCCCGGGCACCGGGGAGCTGTTTTTT. Residues: CASSSGGPGTGELFF. Full variable domain (remainder filled in from reference TRBV11-2 and TRBJ2-2): EAGVAQSPRYKIIEKRQSVAFWCNPISGHATLYWYQQILGQGPKLLIQFQNNGVVDDSQLPKDRFSAERLKGVDSTLKIQPAKLEDSAVYLCASSSGGPGTGELFFGEGSRLTVL.

The V call is TRBV7-2, the J call TRBJ1-2, with D hard to call. Germline lookup yields CDR1 SGHTA and CDR2 FQGNSA. The V and J ends lost 4 bases and 2 bases respectively, with 11 bases between them. This CDR3 has 14 amino acids. The CDR3 coding sequence is TGTGCCAGCAGCTCGTCGCGGTTGAACTATGGCTACACCTTC. Encoded protein: CASSSSRLNYGYTF.

The chain carries TRBV6-5 and TRBJ1-1, with D perhaps TRBD1 (6 bases). Looked up from germline, CDR1 is MNHEY and CDR2 is SVGAGI. V gave up 6 bases and J gave up 5 bases, with 10 bases separating them. There are 12 residues in the CDR3. In DNA form, the CDR3 reads TGTGCCAGCAGCGGTACAGGGACTGAAGCTTTCTTT. This encodes CASSGTGTEAFF.